Here is one T cell receptor beta chain with its context. This clone was counted once. Its antigen remains unidentified. Nothing much larger sits one base from this clone, and base qualities are not available. The time point label on this specimen signifies: cycle 1 day 1 (C1D1), immediately before nivolumab initiation. Every trial patient had relapsed after autologous stem cell transplantation, and cohorts A, B and C differed in prior brentuximab vedotin exposure. The trial cohort comprised some 60 patients with relapsed/refractory classical Hodgkin lymphoma whose best overall responses were complete response, partial response or progressive disease. Trial patients were treated with single-agent nivolumab in the multi-cohort phase II CheckMate 205 trial. Best overall response was determined by an independent review committee according to the 2007 International Working Group response criteria. PBMCs from the trial were collected at three points: immediately before nivolumab initiation (C1D1), and during therapy at cycle 2 day 1 and cycle 4 day 1. Peripheral blood was collected in 8 mL Vacutainer Cell Preparation Tubes, from which PBMCs were isolated by centrifugation and then cryopreserved.

CDR1 SGDLS and CDR2 YYNGEE are derived from the germline V gene. Relative to germline, V is missing 7 bases and J is missing 3 bases, with 7 bases of the junction outside any gene match. The CDR3 starts with the cysteine, ends with the phenylalanine, and has 15 residues. The read is trimmed to its CDR3 DNA, 45 bases read in frame from base 1. The Qiagen DNeasy kit was used to extract genomic DNA from unsorted PBMCs and from the negatively selected CD4+ and CD8+ fractions. TCR beta CDR3 regions were subjected to amplification by immunoSEQ multiplex PCR with primers that anneal to V and J segments. A synthetic immune receptor repertoire was used to minimize amplification bias, and remaining bias was computationally removed after sequencing. The authors processed their data as follows. Custom Python scripts were used to quantify repertoire diversity as the Shannon entropy index. Unsorted, CD4+ and CD8+ repertoires were analyzed separately, except for combined analyses in which CD4+ and CD8+ sequences were merged in silico. Clonal expansion was defined as at least a 2-fold frequency increase after treatment relative to C1D1, with a pseudocount of 0.5 for undetected baseline clones. Singleton clones were defined as clones with 0 or 1 copy at C1D1, and non-singleton clones were defined as clones with 2 or more copies. Clones expanded in unsorted samples were assigned a CD4+, CD8+ or unknown annotation through matching of protein sequences in sorted samples from the same patient. Wilcoxon tests were applied to paired samples to test diversity changes from C1D1 to C4D1. TCRdb mirrors the immuneACCESS table, restricted to in-frame sequences. Some clones are absent from its copies; in checked studies, under half trace to an unresolved V gene, and the reason for the others is unknown. The V and J calls and clone size are taken from that table; D and trimming were inferred from the DNA. The sample table contains approximately 14,000 clones; only one count was recorded for about 81% of them. 4.1% of the sample goes to the ten largest clones.

These data belong to a study of PD-1 blockade in classical Hodgkin lymphoma (dated by TCRdb to 2020 to 2021). For context, the study as a whole: Nivolumab dosing was 3 mg/kg intravenously every 2 weeks, continuing until either disease progression or unacceptable toxicity. The study used CyTOF and TCR beta sequencing to define a peripheral blood immune signature of response to PD-1 blockade in classical Hodgkin lymphoma.

The research as a whole found: By C4D1, a significant rise was seen in CD4+ TCR diversity but not in CD8+ TCR diversity (p=0.0027 vs p=0.16), and the rise was most apparent among complete responders (p=0.02). The study was restricted to a single clinical trial cohort, and the causes of repertoire differences, possibly disease activity or prior therapy, were left undefined. Patients starting nivolumab less than 1 year after ASCT had lower diversity and were excluded from later analyses to avoid confounding by immune reconstitution. Baseline diversity similar to that of newly diagnosed patients was observed in trial patients achieving complete response, whereas significantly lower diversity was observed in partial responders and progressors. Baseline TCR diversity was reported as lower in newly diagnosed patients than in healthy donors, and lower still in relapsed/refractory patients.

This clonotype was obtained from a human donor with classical Hodgkin lymphoma. The V gene is TRBV9 and the J gene is TRBJ2-2; 9 of the junction bases match TRBD2. Material: peripheral blood mononuclear cells (PBMCs), obtained at baseline. The CDR3 reads as follows: CASGRGRADTGELFF. The DNA is as follows: TGTGCCAGCGGACGCGGGAGGGCTGACACCGGGGAGCTGTTTTTT.